These 29 T cell receptor beta chains originate from one sample sequenced in a study of response to subunit inactivated influenza vaccine. TCRdb re-called the RT-PCR reads with MiXCR, one entry per CDR3 protein. The sample lists more than 450,000 distinct CDR3 sequences, 6% to 9% occurring once. The specimen was PBMCs from blood, collected roughly 24 months after vaccination. These receptors originate from a man aged 50 to 69 who received an inactivated influenza vaccine.

The rearrangement links TRBV4-1 to TRBJ2-3; 7 nucleotides match TRBD2. The junction had 9 bases not matched to a gene; V was cut back by 0 bases and J by 6 bases. This CDR3 is 16 amino acids long. Looked up from germline, CDR1 is MGHRA and CDR2 is YSYEKL. The CDR3 DNA reads TGCGCCAGCAGCCAAGACGGCGGGGGAACGAGTGATACGCAGTATTTT. Amino acid sequence: CASSQDGGGTSDTQYF.

The chain joins TRBV12-3 or TRBV12-4 to TRBJ2-1; TRBD1 matches at 10 bases. CDR3 length: 12 residues. Trimming took 6 bases from V and 11 from J; bases not matched to a gene: 4. CDR3 loop: CASSRDRGKQFF. DNA of the CDR3: TGTGCCAGCAGCCGGGACAGGGGCAAGCAGTTCTTC.

This clonotype was observed many times. The chain is built from TRBV10-3 and TRBJ2-5; 7 bases align to TRBD2. The J segment lost 5 bases and the V segment lost 2 bases, leaving 8 bases of the junction unmatched. CDR1 is ENHRY and CDR2 is SYGVKD in the germline V gene. This CDR3 contains 15 residues. CDR3 loop: CAISEQGGGRETQYF. DNA for the CDR3: TGTGCCATCAGTGAGCAGGGCGGGGGTCGGGAGACCCAGTACTTC.

The chain recombines TRBV4-3 with TRBJ2-7; weak D call: TRBD2 (5 bases). V lost 0 bases, J lost 6 bases, and 15 bases lay in between. From germline, CDR1 is LGHNA and CDR2 YSLEER. The CDR3 extends over 15 amino acids. The chain's CDR3 is CASSQDLPRRGEQYF. Written as DNA, the CDR3 is TGCGCCAGCAGCCAAGATCTCCCCAGACGGGGCGAGCAGTACTTC.

The gene calls are TRBV5-6 and TRBJ1-4; D is unresolved. V lost 2 bases to trimming and J lost 8 bases, with 7 bases between them. Germline CDR1 is SGHDT and CDR2 is YYEEEE. This CDR3 contains 12 residues. The CDR3 sequence: CASSFRTEKLFF. The CDR3 coding sequence is TGTGCCAGCAGCTTTAGGACGGAAAAACTGTTTTTT. Looking up the rest from reference TRBV5-6 and TRBJ1-4 gives the full variable domain: DAGVTQSPTHLIKTRGQQVTLRCSPKSGHDTVSWYQQALGQGPQFIFQYYEEEERQRGNFPDRFSGHQFPNYSSELNVNALLLGDSALYLCASSFRTEKLFFGSGTQLSVL.

This clonotype has only a few counts. The V and J genes are TRBV12-3 or TRBV12-4 and TRBJ1-1, with TRBD1 as a possible D gene (5 bases). The CDR3 runs to 15 residues. The germline V and J ends were trimmed by 3 bases and 0 bases, with 11 bases remaining between them. The CDR3 bases are TGTGCCAGCAGTTTTGCGGGACGGTTGAACACTGAAGCTTTCTTT. Translation gives CASSFAGRLNTEAFF.

The J gene is TRBJ2-5, the V gene TRBV20-1; 9 positions agree with TRBD2. There are 12 residues in the CDR3. CDR1 and CDR2 from the germline V gene are DFQATT and SNEGSKA (reference sequence). The CDR3 DNA reads as TGCAGGAGCGGCGCGGGAGGGGAGACCCAGTACTTC. Translation: CRSGAGGETQYF.

The rearrangement uses TRBV20-1 and TRBJ2-2; D might be TRBD2 (5 bases). The CDR3 totals 15 residues. Germline V gene lookup returns CDR1 DFQATT and CDR2 SNEGSKA (reference sequence). With 1 base removed from V and 3 bases from J, the gap between germline ends came to 12 bases. The CDR3 sequence: CSARVGSTHTGELFF. In DNA form, the CDR3 reads TGCAGTGCTAGAGTGGGGAGCACGCACACCGGGGAGCTGTTTTTT.

The chain links TRBV2 to TRBJ2-1; perhaps TRBD2 as D (6 bases). V was pared by 4 bases and J by 9 bases, with 7 bases between. This CDR3 has 11 residues. CDR1 is SNHLY and CDR2 is FYNNEI in the germline V gene. The DNA of the CDR3 is TGTGCCAGCAGTGTGACTAGTGAGCAGTTCTTC. Translating it yields CASSVTSEQFF.

The chain employs TRBV5-1 and TRBJ2-3; unclear D gene. Germline V CDR1 and CDR2: SGHRS, YFSETQ. The CDR3 has 15 amino acids. V dropped 1 base and J dropped 1 base, with 10 bases sitting between them. The CDR3 spells CASSLSRVRTDTQYF. CDR3 bases: TGCGCCAGCAGCTTGTCTCGCGTCCGCACAGATACGCAGTATTTT. Supplemented by reference TRBV5-1 and TRBJ2-3, the full variable domain reads KAGVTQTPRYLIKTRGQQVTLSCSPISGHRSVSWYQQTPGQGLQFLFEYFSETQRNKGNFPGRFSGRQFSNSRSEMNVSTLELGDSALYLCASSLSRVRTDTQYFGPGTRLTVL.

This clonotype appeared a few times. This rearrangement joins TRBV5-6 to TRBJ2-1, with TRBD2 identical over 10 bases. The CDR3 covers 17 residues. Germline values: CDR1 SGHDT, CDR2 YYEEEE. Trimming at V came to 1 base and at J to 3 bases, leaving 7 bases not matched to a gene. Here the CDR3 DNA reads TGTGCCAGCAGCTTGTTACTTGAGCGGGGGGGCTACAATGAGCAGTTCTTC. Its translation is CASSLLLERGGYNEQFF.

This clonotype was found many times. The V and J genes are TRBV7-8 and TRBJ2-1; 9 bases agree with TRBD1. V gave up 2 bases and J gave up 5 bases; unmatched junction bases: 4. Germline V gene lookup returns CDR1 SGHVS and CDR2 FQNEAQ. The CDR3 length is 15 residues. The CDR3 loop is CASSLRDRADNEQFF. The CDR3 DNA follows: TGTGCCAGCAGCTTACGGGACAGGGCTGACAATGAGCAGTTCTTC.

Many counts were recorded for this clonotype. The V call is TRBV12-3 or TRBV12-4, the J call TRBJ2-5; 12 bases are shared with TRBD1. CDR3 size: 15 residues. J was trimmed by 4 bases and V by 5 bases; bases with no gene match: 5. The CDR3 protein is CASSPSGQGAETQYF. The CDR3 DNA reads as TGTGCCAGCAGTCCCTCGGGACAGGGGGCAGAGACCCAGTACTTC.

V usage is TRBV10-3 and J usage is TRBJ1-4; no clear D. Germline CDR1 ENHRY, CDR2 SYGVKD. The V end lost 3 bases, the J end lost 0 bases, and 5 bases lay between the germline ends. CDR3 length: 14 residues. CDR3 protein: CAISDRATNEKLFF. CDR3 bases: TGTGCCATCAGTGATAGAGCAACTAATGAAAAACTGTTTTTT.

This clonotype occurred a few times. The chain links TRBV4-1 to TRBJ2-1, with no clear D. The V end was cut by 0 bases, the J end by 0 bases, with 6 bases between. There are 15 residues in the CDR3. Germline-derived CDR1 and CDR2 are MGHRA and YSYEKL. In nucleotides, the CDR3 is TGCGCCAGCAGCCAAGAGCTCTCCTCCTACAATGAGCAGTTCTTC. This translates into CASSQELSSYNEQFF.

This clonotype came up a few times. This CDR3 is CASGLAGGNEQFF. The CDR3 DNA sequence: TGTGCCAGCGGACTAGCGGGAGGGAATGAGCAGTTCTTC. V usage is TRBV6-2 or TRBV6-3 and J usage is TRBJ2-1; TRBD2 matches 15 bases. V was pared by 8 bases and J by 7 bases, with 0 bases of the junction left unmatched. From germline, CDR1 is MNHEY and CDR2 SVGEGT. The CDR3 length is 13 residues.

This clonotype was detected only a few times. The genes are TRBV10-2 and TRBJ2-7; TRBD1 matches 7 bases. The V and J ends lost 5 bases and 1 base, in that order; junction bases with no gene match: 5. Germline V CDR1 and CDR2: WSHSY, SAAADI. This CDR3 region has 14 residues. The CDR3 nucleotides read TGCGCCAGCAGTAGGCCGGGACAGTCCTACGAGCAGTACTTC. It is translated as CASSRPGQSYEQYF.

This clonotype was seen a few times. The V and J genes are TRBV29-1 and TRBJ2-1; D perhaps matches TRBD1 (6 bases). Germline V gene lookup returns CDR1 SQVTM and CDR2 ANQGSEA. CDR3 length: 16 amino acids. V gave up 0 bases and J gave up 6 bases, with 18 bases separating them. This chain's CDR3 is CSVEDYLRGSGNEQFF. DNA of the CDR3: TGCAGCGTTGAAGATTACCTCAGGGGATCGGGCAATGAGCAGTTCTTC.

This chain joins TRBV25-1 and TRBJ2-3; D call uncertain. Germline V gives CDR1 MGHDK, CDR2 SYGVNS. This CDR3 has 11 amino acids. Trimming left V 8 bases short and J 7 bases short, with 10 bases between. DNA for the CDR3: TGTGCCAGCGAAGACGGTTATACGCAGTATTTT. It encodes CASEDGYTQYF.

This chain joins TRBV20-1 and TRBJ2-1; 8 bases agree with TRBD2. Germline CDR1 reads DFQATT; CDR2 reads SNEGSKA (reference sequence). The CDR3 length is 17 residues. With 0 bases clipped from V and 5 bases from J, the junction kept 12 bases outside the gene matches. The DNA for the CDR3 is TGCAGTGCTAGAGATCTCGCGGGGACTAGGTTCAACAATGAGCAGTTCTTC. Its protein is CSARDLAGTRFNNEQFF.

In its sample, this clonotype was seen a few times. This chain links TRBV18 with TRBJ2-2; D is uncertain. CDR1 and CDR2 (germline): KGHSH, LQKENI. This CDR3 is built from 16 residues. V gave up 3 bases and J gave up 0 bases, with 11 bases separating them. CDR3 residues: CASSPYSPANTGELFF. In nucleotides, the CDR3 is TGTGCCAGCTCACCGTACAGCCCCGCGAACACCGGGGAGCTGTTTTTT.

At least ten counts were recorded for this clonotype. The chain employs TRBV12-3 or TRBV12-4 and TRBJ2-7; 8 bases are shared with TRBD2. J gave up 2 bases and V 8 bases, and 5 bases lay outside the gene matches. The CDR3 extends over 13 amino acids. The DNA for the CDR3 is TGTGCCAGCGGGCTAGCGGGTACCTACGAGCAGTACTTC. Amino acid sequence: CASGLAGTYEQYF.

The rearrangement joins TRBV10-2 to TRBJ2-2; TRBD1 aligns across 8 bases. Germline values: CDR1 WSHSY, CDR2 SAAADI. The CDR3 runs 13 residues. The trim removed 7 bases at V and 7 bases at J, leaving 5 bases unmatched. DNA for the CDR3: TGCGCCAGCAACGACAGGGGTCACGGGGAGCTGTTTTTT. Its translation is CASNDRGHGELFF.

This clonotype was seen a few times. This chain uses TRBV6-5 with TRBJ1-6, with a tentative D call TRBD1 (6 bases). The CDR3 loop spans 17 amino acids. The germline CDR1 and CDR2 sequences are MNHEY and SVGAGI. Trimming left V 0 bases short and J 7 bases short, with 16 bases between. Here the CDR3 DNA reads TGTGCCAGCAGTTACTCTATCCGCGGGGGGCTAAATTCACCCCTCCACTTT. Translation: CASSYSIRGGLNSPLHF.

This chain uses TRBV2 with TRBJ2-3; no clear D. V was trimmed by 1 base and J by 3 bases, leaving 11 bases between them. The CDR3 is 15 amino acids. The V gene's germline CDR1 is SNHLY and CDR2 FYNNEI. CDR3 DNA: TGTGCCAGCAGTGAAGGGGCTAGATCTACAGATACGCAGTATTTT. It encodes CASSEGARSTDTQYF.

The chain recombines TRBV5-1 with TRBJ2-7; D perhaps matches TRBD2 (5 bases). CDR3 length: 15 amino acids. V was pared by 2 bases and J by 2 bases, with 14 bases between. Germline V gene sequence: CDR1 SGHRS, CDR2 YFSETQ. CDR3 coding DNA: TGCGCCAGCAGCTTTAATCCGGGAAAGGCCTACGAGCAGTACTTC. Translation: CASSFNPGKAYEQYF.

This clonotype was counted a few times. The chain joins TRBV7-8 to TRBJ2-7; no definite D call. There are 14 residues in the CDR3. Per the germline V gene, CDR1 is SGHVS and CDR2 is FQNEAQ. V dropped 1 base and J dropped 4 bases, with 11 bases sitting between them. This CDR3 reads CASSLGVKGYEQYF. DNA of the CDR3: TGTGCCAGCAGCTTAGGAGTTAAGGGTTACGAGCAGTACTTC. The full variable domain, its missing parts supplied by reference TRBV7-8 and TRBJ2-7, is GAGVSQSPRYKVAKRGQDVALRCDPISGHVSLFWYQQALGQGPEFLTYFQNEAQLDKSGLPSDRFFAERPEGSVSTLKIQRTQQEDSAVYLCASSLGVKGYEQYFGPGTRLTVT.

This clonotype came up many times. J is TRBJ1-2 and V is TRBV6-2 or TRBV6-3; D gene unclear. Trimming took off 5 bases at V and 5 bases at J, with 6 bases between the two ends. Germline CDR1 is MNHEY and CDR2 is SVGEGT. CDR3 size: 11 residues. In DNA form, the CDR3 reads TGTGCCAGCAGTCAGGCTTATGGCTACACCTTC. It codes for CASSQAYGYTF.

This clonotype was counted at least ten times. This chain joins TRBV4-3 and TRBJ1-2; 9 nucleotides align to TRBD1. The CDR3 is 17 residues long. Germline V lookup: CDR1 LGHNA, CDR2 YSLEER. V dropped 0 bases and J dropped 4; count of bases not matched to a gene: 9. The CDR3 spells CASSQDTPGQGTYGYTF. The CDR3 DNA follows: TGCGCCAGCAGCCAAGATACGCCCGGACAGGGGACCTATGGCTACACCTTC.